The 21 T cell receptor beta chains listed next were all sequenced from one sample in a study of PD-1 blockade in classical Hodgkin lymphoma. The protocol was immunoSEQ multiplex PCR, while the TCRdb copy is restricted to in-frame clones and leaves out a portion. The data contain around 36,000 clones, 80% to 90% of them seen just once; the ten biggest clones take up roughly 9%. All trial patients relapsed after autologous stem cell transplantation. The specimen comprised peripheral blood mononuclear cells (PBMCs), sampled at baseline. The source of these receptors is a human donor with classical Hodgkin lymphoma.

The rearrangement links TRBV9 to TRBJ2-1; 11 nucleotides align to TRBD2. CDR1 and CDR2 from the germline V gene are SGDLS and YYNGEE. The V segment lost 0 bases and the J segment 3 bases; nucleotides outside the gene matches: 11. The CDR3 spans 19 residues. The CDR3 DNA is TGTGCCAGCAGCGTAGATCCCGGGACTAGCGGACGACTCTACAATGAGCAGTTCTTC. Amino acid sequence: CASSVDPGTSGRLYNEQFF.

The rearrangement links TRBV19 to TRBJ2-2; D unresolved. Trimming cost V 8 bases and J 3 bases, with 4 bases left between them. The CDR3 runs to 11 residues. In germline, CDR1 is LNHDA, CDR2 SQIVND (reference sequence). CDR3 sequence reads: CASQYTGELFF. In nucleotides, the CDR3 is TGTGCCAGTCAATACACCGGGGAGCTGTTTTTT.

This rearrangement joins TRBV7-9 to TRBJ2-1; TRBD2 matches 13 bases. Germline assignment: CDR1 SEHNR and CDR2 FQNEAQ (reference sequence). The CDR3 is made up of 16 amino acids. Germline trimming cut 1 base from V and 7 bases from J; bases unmatched to any gene: 4. The CDR3 DNA reads TGTGCCAGCAGCTTAGATGGACTAGCGGGAGTAAATGAGCAGTTCTTC. Its translation: CASSLDGLAGVNEQFF.

CDR3 DNA sequence: TGTGCCAGCAGCCCGGGACTAGAGACTAGCACAGATACGCAGTATTTT. Residues: CASSPGLETSTDTQYF. V is TRBV5-6 and J is TRBJ2-3; 8 bases line up with TRBD2. This CDR3 has 16 residues. Per the germline V gene, CDR1 is SGHDT and CDR2 is YYEEEE. After removal of 4 bases from V and 0 bases from J, the junction contained 7 bases not matched to a gene.

This chain joins TRBV19 and TRBJ1-1, with a weak D call TRBD1 (5 bases). The CDR3 runs to 14 residues. Germline CDR1 and CDR2: LNHDA and SQIVND (reference sequence). V was shortened by 2 bases and J by 7 bases, with 14 bases between the two germline ends. The CDR3 nucleotides are TGTGCCAGTAGTATAATTGACGGGGGAGGTGAAGCTTTCTTT. Translated: CASSIIDGGGEAFF.

The table lists this clone with a count of one. The rearrangement uses TRBV4-1 and TRBJ1-1; the D is unclear. The germline CDR1 and CDR2 sequences are MGHRA and YSYEKL. The V and J ends lost 1 base and 4 bases respectively, with 13 bases between them. This CDR3 region has 15 residues. The CDR3 sequence is CASSQAPGHRTEAFF. CDR3 bases: TGCGCCAGCAGCCAAGCCCCAGGCCACCGCACTGAAGCTTTCTTT.

The V call is TRBV6-6, the J call TRBJ1-1; D might be TRBD1 (6 bases). The V end lost 7 bases, the J end lost 4 bases, and 13 bases lay between the germline ends. This CDR3 has 13 residues. Germline CDR1 MNHNY, CDR2 SVGAGI (reference sequence). This CDR3 reads CASTQEGGTEAFF. CDR3 bases: TGTGCCAGCACTCAAGAGGGGGGCACTGAAGCTTTCTTT.

The V gene is TRBV7-2, the J gene TRBJ2-3, with D possibly being TRBD1 (5 bases). The CDR3 sequence is 15 residues long. V lost 6 bases, J lost 3 bases, and 16 bases lay in between. Germline V gene sequence: CDR1 SGHTA, CDR2 FQGNSA. The CDR3 nucleotides read TGTGCCAGCAGTAAAAGGGGCCTTGTAACAGATACGCAGTATTTT. This sequence encodes CASSKRGLVTDTQYF.

The chain combines TRBV14 with TRBJ2-7, with TRBD1 as a possible D gene (6 bases). Germline lookup yields CDR1 SGHDN and CDR2 FVKESK. The CDR3 consists of 15 residues. Trimming removed 0 bases at V and 4 bases at J, with 13 bases between. CDR3 residues: CASSQERGYLYEQYF. CDR3 nucleotides: TGTGCCAGCAGCCAAGAGAGGGGGTACTTGTACGAGCAGTACTTC.

The count of this clone is one. The CDR3 reads CASRRGQGSYEQYF. The CDR3, as DNA: TGTGCCAGCAGGAGGGGACAGGGGTCCTACGAGCAGTACTTC. The chain combines TRBV5-4 with TRBJ2-7; TRBD1 matches at 10 bases. The CDR3 extends over 14 amino acids. J gave up 1 base and V 5 bases, and 3 bases lay outside the gene matches. Germline V lookup: CDR1 SGHNT, CDR2 YYREEE (reference sequence).

The chain couples TRBV27 to TRBJ2-4; 10 nucleotides agree with TRBD1. The CDR3 covers 15 residues. The J segment lost 6 bases and the V segment lost 2 bases, leaving 4 bases of the junction unmatched. Germline values: CDR1 MNHEY, CDR2 SMNVEV (reference sequence). CDR3: CASSLGTGEGNIQYF. DNA of the CDR3: TGTGCCAGCAGTTTAGGGACAGGGGAGGGAAACATTCAGTACTTC.

V is TRBV19 and J is TRBJ1-4, with D possibly matching TRBD1 (5 bases). The germline V and J ends were trimmed by 5 bases and 8 bases, with 12 bases remaining between them. The CDR3 contains 13 residues. Germline CDR1 reads LNHDA; CDR2 reads SQIVND (reference sequence). CDR3 in DNA: TGTGCCAGTAGTTCCTCCGGGGGGGAAAAACTGTTTTTT. This gives the protein CASSSSGGEKLFF.

The chain uses TRBV6-5 and TRBJ1-1, with 10 positions matching TRBD1. CDR3 length: 15 residues. Germline CDR1 and CDR2: MNHEY and SVGAGI. The trim removed 2 bases at V and 3 bases at J, leaving 3 bases unmatched. The CDR3 spells CASSYRGQGYTEAFF. For the CDR3, the DNA is TGTGCCAGCAGTTACCGGGGACAGGGGTACACTGAAGCTTTCTTT.

V and J are TRBV7-3 and TRBJ2-1; D assignment may be TRBD1 or TRBD2 (5 bases each). Germline lookup yields CDR1 SGHTA and CDR2 FQGTGA. CDR3 length: 15 amino acids. The ends were cut back, 2 bases at V and 6 bases at J, with 14 bases in the middle. CDR3 residues: CASSLLGTTSNEQFF. CDR3 bases: TGTGCCAGCAGCTTATTGGGGACCACCTCCAATGAGCAGTTCTTC.

This clone was detected only once. The rearrangement links TRBV19 to TRBJ2-3, with D maybe TRBD2 (6 bases). With 4 bases removed from V and 0 bases from J, the gap between germline ends came to 11 bases. Germline loops: CDR1 LNHDA, CDR2 SQIVND (reference sequence). The CDR3 has 15 amino acids. CDR3 DNA: TGTGCCAGTAGTACCACTAGCTTTAGCACAGATACGCAGTATTTT. Translating it yields CASSTTSFSTDTQYF.

The rearrangement uses TRBV5-4 and TRBJ1-2; D remains unclear. The CDR3 sequence is 16 residues long. Germline V gene lookup returns CDR1 SGHNT and CDR2 YYREEE (reference sequence). Trimming took 0 bases from V and 4 from J, leaving 16 bases between them. CDR3 sequence reads: CASSLAGAGFSYGYTF. CDR3 sequence (DNA): TGTGCCAGCAGCTTGGCCGGAGCAGGATTTAGCTATGGCTACACCTTC.

The chain has TRBV21-1 and TRBJ2-2; the D call of TRBD2 is as the table states it, not checked on the DNA. TRBV21-1 is a pseudogene locus. This CDR3 contains 17 residues. CDR3 loop: CASSTGTSGRNTGELFF. CDR3 nucleotide sequence: TGTGCCAGCAGCACTGGGACTAGCGGGAGGAACACCGGGGAGCTGTTTTTT.

The chain couples TRBV7-9 to TRBJ1-2, with 8 bases that match TRBD1. J was trimmed by 0 bases and V by 4 bases; bases with no gene match: 7. This CDR3 comprises 16 residues. Per germline, CDR1 SEHNR and CDR2 FQNEAQ (reference sequence). CDR3 loop: CASSSRTGSTNYGYTF. The CDR3 DNA follows: TGTGCCAGCAGCTCACGGACAGGGAGCACTAACTATGGCTACACCTTC.

This chain links TRBV9 with TRBJ1-3; D might be TRBD1 (6 bases). The CDR3 runs 17 residues. The germline V and J ends were trimmed by 4 bases and 1 base, with 18 bases remaining between them. CDR1 SGDLS and CDR2 YYNGEE come from the germline V gene. The CDR3 DNA follows: TGTGCCAGCAGCTCGAGACCCCAAGGGGGGTCTGGAAACACCATATATTTT. This encodes CASSSRPQGGSGNTIYF.

The V call is TRBV15, the J call TRBJ2-2; no firm D call. CDR3 size: 14 residues. Germline lookup yields CDR1 LNHNV and CDR2 YYDKDF (reference sequence). The V end lost 0 bases, the J end lost 4 bases, and 6 bases lay between the germline ends. The CDR3: CATSREHLTGELFF. DNA for the CDR3: TGTGCCACCAGCAGAGAACACCTCACCGGGGAGCTGTTTTTT.

The chain couples TRBV18 to TRBJ2-1; 7 bases line up with TRBD1. The length of the CDR3 is 15 residues. Germline V gives CDR1 KGHSH, CDR2 LQKENI. V shed 4 bases and J 5 bases; nucleotides not matched to a gene: 8. The DNA for the CDR3 is TGTGCCAGCTCACAAGAGGGGGCGCGGGACAATGAGCAGTTCTTC. This sequence encodes CASSQEGARDNEQFF.